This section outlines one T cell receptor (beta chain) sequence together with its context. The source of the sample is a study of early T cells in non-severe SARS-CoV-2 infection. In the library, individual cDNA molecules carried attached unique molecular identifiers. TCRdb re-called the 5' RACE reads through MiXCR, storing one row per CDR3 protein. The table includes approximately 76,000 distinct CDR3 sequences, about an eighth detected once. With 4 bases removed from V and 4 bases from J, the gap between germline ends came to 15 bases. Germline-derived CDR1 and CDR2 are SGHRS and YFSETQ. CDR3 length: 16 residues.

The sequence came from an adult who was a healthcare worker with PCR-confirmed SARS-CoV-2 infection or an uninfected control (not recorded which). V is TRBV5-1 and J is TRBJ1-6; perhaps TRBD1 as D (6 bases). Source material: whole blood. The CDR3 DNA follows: TGCGCCAGCAGCCTCCCGACAGGCTCATATAATTCACCCCTCCACTTT. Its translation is CASSLPTGSYNSPLHF.